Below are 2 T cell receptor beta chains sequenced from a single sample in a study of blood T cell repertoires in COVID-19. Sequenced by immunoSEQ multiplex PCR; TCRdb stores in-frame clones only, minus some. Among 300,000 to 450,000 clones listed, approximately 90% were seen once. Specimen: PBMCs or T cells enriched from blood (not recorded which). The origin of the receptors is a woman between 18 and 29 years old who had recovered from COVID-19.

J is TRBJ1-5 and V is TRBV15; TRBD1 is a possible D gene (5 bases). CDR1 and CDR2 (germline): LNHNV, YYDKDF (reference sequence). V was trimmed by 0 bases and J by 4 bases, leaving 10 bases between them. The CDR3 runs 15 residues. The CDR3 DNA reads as TGTGCCACCAGCAGAGACCGGGGGAGAAATCAGCCCCAGCATTTT. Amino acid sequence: CATSRDRGRNQPQHF.

The CDR3 here is CASSIGQGGYNEQFF. CDR3 coding DNA: TGTGCCAGTAGTATAGGACAGGGGGGGTACAATGAGCAGTTCTTC. This rearrangement joins TRBV19 to TRBJ2-1; TRBD1 matches 9 bases. Germline CDR1 and CDR2: LNHDA and SQIVND (reference sequence). The CDR3 consists of 15 residues. The trim removed 1 base at V and 4 bases at J, leaving 2 bases unmatched.